This entry lists 5 T cell receptor beta chains sequenced from one sample in a study of blood T cell repertoires in COVID-19. The protocol was immunoSEQ multiplex PCR, while the TCRdb copy is restricted to in-frame clones and leaves out a portion. The data contain approximately 450,000 clones, 80% to 90% of them singletons. The sample taken for sequencing was PBMCs or T cells enriched from blood (not recorded which). These receptors were obtained from a man younger than 40 who had recovered from COVID-19.

This chain joins TRBV19 and TRBJ2-5; 9 bases fit TRBD1. This CDR3 comprises 14 residues. J was trimmed by 4 bases and V by 7 bases; bases with no gene match: 7. The germline V gene has CDR1 LNHDA and CDR2 SQIVND (reference sequence). DNA for the CDR3: TGTGCCAGTACCGGGACAGGGCTAGGAGAGACCCAGTACTTC. Amino acid sequence: CASTGTGLGETQYF. Filled out from reference TRBV19 and TRBJ2-5, the complete variable domain reads DGGITQSPKYLFRKEGQNVTLSCEQNLNHDAMYWYRQDPGQGLRLIYYSQIVNDFQKGDIAEGYSVSREKKESFPLTVTSAQKNPTAFYLCASTGTGLGETQYFGPGTRLLVL.

This sequence joins TRBV21-1 and TRBJ2-5; TRBD1 is the table's D call, not checked against the DNA. TRBV21-1 is recorded as a pseudogene. The CDR3 spans 15 residues. The CDR3, as DNA: TGTGCCAGCAGCCCTCAGGGTGTGAACCAAGAGACCCAGTACTTC. Translation gives CASSPQGVNQETQYF.

The gene calls are TRBV7-9 and TRBJ1-4; 8 bases align to TRBD1. Looked up from germline, CDR1 is SEHNR and CDR2 is FQNEAQ (reference sequence). V trimming: 5 bases; J trimming: 8 bases; junction bases outside the gene matches: 16. This CDR3 comprises 17 residues. The chain's CDR3 is CASSTTGTGLLNEKLFF. DNA of the CDR3: TGTGCCAGCAGCACTACCGGGACAGGCCTCCTTAACGAAAAACTGTTTTTT. Full variable domain (remainder filled in from reference TRBV7-9 and TRBJ1-4): DTGVSQNPRHKITKRGQNVTFRCDPISEHNRLYWYRQTLGQGPEFLTYFQNEAQLEKSRLLSDRFSAERPKGSFSTLEIQRTEQGDSAMYLCASSTTGTGLLNEKLFFGSGTQLSVL.

The rearrangement uses TRBV2 and TRBJ2-2, with 9 positions matching TRBD1. Germline V gene lookup returns CDR1 SNHLY and CDR2 FYNNEI. J was trimmed by 3 bases and V by 6 bases; bases with no gene match: 2. This CDR3 region has 14 residues. The CDR3 nucleotides are TGTGCCAGCAGCCGGACAGGGGACACCGGGGAGCTGTTTTTT. Amino acids: CASSRTGDTGELFF.

The V call is TRBV28, the J call TRBJ1-5; tentative D call: TRBD1 (5 bases). Trimming shortened V by 3 bases and J by 3 bases, and 15 bases separated the two germline ends. Germline CDR1 MDHEN, CDR2 SYDVKM. The CDR3 contains 16 residues. CDR3 nucleotide sequence: TGTGCCAGCAGTTTGGTGACCGACAGCTACAATCAGCCCCAGCATTTT. Amino acid sequence: CASSLVTDSYNQPQHF.